The 12 T cell receptor beta chains below were found in one sample sequenced in a study of OX40 agonist ivuxolimab in advanced cancers. Sequenced by immunoSEQ multiplex PCR; TCRdb stores in-frame clones only, minus some. The sample contains 40,000 to 60,000 clones, about 81% of which appear only once. This material consisted of CD4+ or CD8+ T cells sorted from blood, taken in a trial of the OX40 agonist ivuxolimab. The receptors derive from an adult with an advanced solid tumor such as melanoma, head and neck, liver or kidney cancer.

This chain links TRBV12-5 with TRBJ2-1, with D tentatively TRBD1 or TRBD2 (5 bases each). The V end was cut by 2 bases, the J end by 8 bases, with 13 bases between. This CDR3 spans 14 amino acids. Germline values: CDR1 LGHNT, CDR2 FRNRAP. The CDR3 here is CASGLYHGADEQFF. The CDR3 DNA follows: TGTGCTAGTGGTTTGTATCACGGGGCTGATGAGCAGTTCTTC.

The chain has TRBV11-2 and TRBJ1-1; D may be TRBD1 (5 bases). Trimming cost V 3 bases and J 1 base, with 12 bases left between them. Germline values: CDR1 SGHAT, CDR2 FQNNGV. The CDR3 covers 15 residues. In DNA form, the CDR3 reads TGTGCCAGCAGCTTTGGGGGAACAGCGAACACTGAAGCTTTCTTT. Translating gives CASSFGGTANTEAFF. The whole variable domain, remainder taken from reference TRBV11-2 and TRBJ1-1, is EAGVAQSPRYKIIEKRQSVAFWCNPISGHATLYWYQQILGQGPKLLIQFQNNGVVDDSQLPKDRFSAERLKGVDSTLKIQPAKLEDSAVYLCASSFGGTANTEAFFGQGTRLTVV.

V usage is TRBV7-9 and J usage is TRBJ2-1, with a weak D call TRBD2 (6 bases). Germline lookup yields CDR1 SEHNR and CDR2 FQNEAQ (reference sequence). V dropped 1 base and J dropped 15 bases, with 13 bases sitting between them. This CDR3 comprises 12 residues. The CDR3 loop reads CASSLDTSPPFF. CDR3 bases: TGTGCCAGCAGCTTAGATACTAGCCCCCCGTTCTTC.

V and J are TRBV5-1 and TRBJ2-7; D possibly corresponds to TRBD2 (5 bases). Germline V gene data show CDR1 as SGHRS and CDR2 as YFSETQ. V gave up 1 base and J gave up 7 bases, with 21 bases separating them. This CDR3 comprises 16 residues. CDR3 residues: CASSLSSGIPSGEQYF. The CDR3, as DNA: TGCGCCAGCAGCTTGTCCTCCGGGATCCCTTCGGGGGAGCAGTACTTC.

The chain links TRBV5-5 to TRBJ1-4; 10 bases map to TRBD1. V trimming: 3 bases; J trimming: 6 bases; junction bases outside the gene matches: 5. Germline V gene sequence: CDR1 SGHKS, CDR2 YYEKEE (reference sequence). The length of the CDR3 is 15 residues. This CDR3 is CASSSDGTGDEKLFF. The CDR3 bases are TGTGCCAGCAGCTCGGACGGGACAGGGGATGAAAAACTGTTTTTT. The entire variable domain, with the rest obtained from reference TRBV5-5 and TRBJ1-4, is as follows: DAGVTQSPTHLIKTRGQQVTLRCSPISGHKSVSWYQQVLGQGPQFIFQYYEKEERGRGNFPDRFSARQFPNYSSELNVNALLLGDSALYLCASSSDGTGDEKLFFGSGTQLSVL.

The V and J genes are TRBV5-6 and TRBJ1-2; D unresolved. The germline V gene has CDR1 SGHDT and CDR2 YYEEEE. V dropped 1 base and J dropped 10 bases, with 17 bases sitting between them. The CDR3 covers 14 residues. The CDR3 nucleotides read TGTGCCAGCAGCTTGTGGTCCCCTGAGACTCCCTACACCTTC. Translated, it gives CASSLWSPETPYTF.

The rearrangement links TRBV6-6 to TRBJ2-1, with TRBD1 matching over 7 bases. The CDR3 is 13 amino acids. Per the germline V gene, CDR1 is MNHNY and CDR2 is SVGAGI (reference sequence). After removal of 0 bases from V and 8 bases from J, the junction contained 1 base not matched to a gene. In DNA form, the CDR3 reads TGTGCCAGCAGTTACTCGACAGGGCATGAGCAGTTCTTC. Translating it yields CASSYSTGHEQFF.

This chain links TRBV30 with TRBJ1-5; 7 bases map to TRBD1. Germline trimming cut 8 bases from V and 2 bases from J; bases unmatched to any gene: 3. CDR3 length: 12 residues. From germline, CDR1 is GTSNPN and CDR2 SVGIG (reference sequence). CDR3 sequence (DNA): TGTGCCGTTGACAGGGGCAATCAGCCCCAGCATTTT. Amino acid sequence: CAVDRGNQPQHF. The variable domain in full, with the rest retrieved from reference TRBV30 and TRBJ1-5, is SQTIHQWPATLVQPVGSPLSLECTVEGTSNPNLYWYRQAAGRGLQLLFYSVGIGQISSEVPQNLSASRPQDRQFILSSKKLLLSDSGFYLCAVDRGNQPQHFGDGTRLSIL.

This clone was found a few times. This CDR3 reads CASSQGTGPYEQYF. CDR3 coding DNA: TGCGCCAGCAGCCAGGGCACAGGTCCCTACGAGCAGTACTTC. The rearrangement links TRBV4-3 to TRBJ2-7, with a tentative D call TRBD1 (5 bases). Trimming pared 3 bases from V and 2 bases from J, leaving 11 bases between. Germline CDR1 is LGHNA and CDR2 is YSLEER. The CDR3 is 14 amino acids.

CDR3 in amino acids: CAVSKQSSYNEQFF. The DNA of the CDR3 is TGTGCCGTTAGCAAGCAGAGCTCCTACAATGAGCAGTTCTTC. This chain uses TRBV19 with TRBJ2-1; no firm D call. Trimming removed 11 bases from V and 0 bases from J, with 14 bases in between. Germline CDR1 reads LNHDA; CDR2 reads SQIVND (reference sequence). This CDR3 is 14 amino acids long.

The chain couples TRBV10-2 to TRBJ2-5; TRBD2 matches at 8 bases. Germline-derived CDR1 and CDR2 are WSHSY and SAAADI. V shed 0 bases, J shed 3 bases, and the junction held 9 bases outside the gene matches. The CDR3 consists of 17 residues. The CDR3 nucleotides are TGCGCCAGCAGTGAGTCCGTAGGTACTAGCGGAGAAGAGACCCAGTACTTC. This codes for CASSESVGTSGEETQYF.

The gene calls are TRBV6-5 and TRBJ1-2, with TRBD1 matching 9 bases. This CDR3 spans 14 amino acids. The V gene's germline CDR1 is MNHEY and CDR2 SVGAGI. Trimming removed 2 bases from V and 6 bases from J; junction bases left unmatched: 4. The CDR3 DNA is TGTGCCAGCAGTTACGGGACAGGGCTTGATGGCTACACCTTC. It yields the protein CASSYGTGLDGYTF.